This TCR beta chain was captured in a study of OX40 agonist ivuxolimab in advanced cancers. Study findings and constraints: Averaging showed that CD8+ T cells had more expanded clones than CD4+ did.

Profiling relied on immunoSEQ multiplex PCR, and the TCRdb table lists in-frame clones only, not all of them. Seen here are about 94,000 clones, around 86% observed once, and the top ten hold about 0.29%. As concerns this clone: Its antigen is as yet unknown.

This CDR3 is 12 amino acids long. Germline assignment: CDR1 MNHNY and CDR2 SVGAGI (reference sequence). V was pared by 4 bases and J by 8 bases, with 4 bases of the junction left unmatched. V gene TRBV6-6 combines with J gene TRBJ1-1; 7 nucleotides match TRBD1. Material: CD4+ or CD8+ T cells sorted from blood, obtained in a trial of the OX40 agonist ivuxolimab. This sequence originates from an adult with an advanced solid tumor such as melanoma, head and neck, liver or kidney cancer. The CDR3 spells CASSSKTGEAFF. In DNA, the CDR3 is TGTGCCAGCAGTTCAAAGACAGGGGAAGCTTTCTTT.